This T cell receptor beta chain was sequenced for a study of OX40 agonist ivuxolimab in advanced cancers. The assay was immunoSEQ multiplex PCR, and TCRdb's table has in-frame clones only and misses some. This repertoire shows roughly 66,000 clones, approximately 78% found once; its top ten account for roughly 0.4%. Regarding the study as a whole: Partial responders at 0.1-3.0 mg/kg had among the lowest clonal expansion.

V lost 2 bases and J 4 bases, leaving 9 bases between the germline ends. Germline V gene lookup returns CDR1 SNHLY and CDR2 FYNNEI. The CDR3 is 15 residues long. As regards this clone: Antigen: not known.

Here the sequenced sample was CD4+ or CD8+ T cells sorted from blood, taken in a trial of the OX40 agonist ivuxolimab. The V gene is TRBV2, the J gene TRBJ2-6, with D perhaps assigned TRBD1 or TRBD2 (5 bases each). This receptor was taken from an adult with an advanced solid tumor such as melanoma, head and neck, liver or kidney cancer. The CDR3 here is CASSEWGSGANVLTF. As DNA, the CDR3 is TGTGCCAGCAGTGAATGGGGGTCCGGGGCCAACGTCCTGACTTTC.